This TCR beta chain was identified during a study of graft-versus-host responses after intestinal transplantation. Looking at the study overall: Among the recipients, all got anti-thymocyte globulin induction and then tacrolimus and steroids for around three years. Findings and caveats of the study: Early HvG declines after transplant were associated with peak circulating GvH clone levels. Some patients had graft-donor T cell macrochimerism. In their allografts, the ratios of graft-versus-host to host-versus-graft T cell clones were high.

Turning to this clone: The antigen is unknown.

Intraepithelial and lamina propria lymphocytes were freed from processed graft tissue. CDR3 size: 14 residues. With V trimmed by 6 bases and J by 3 bases, 5 bases remained unmatched. Germline loops: CDR1 SEHNR, CDR2 FQNEAQ (reference sequence). Measured with immunoSEQ multiplex PCR; TCRdb has only the in-frame clones, and not every one. This table holds 11,000 to 15,000 clones, over 70% found once. The TCR was taken from a human patient who received an intestinal transplant, so some T cells may come from the graft donor. The chain couples TRBV7-9 to TRBJ1-2; 9 positions agree with TRBD1. Sample: ileum tissue, taken 16 days after intestinal transplant. In nucleotides, the CDR3 is TGTGCCAGCAGGGAGACAGGGGGGTACTATGGCTACACCTTC. Encoded protein: CASRETGGYYGYTF.